This T cell receptor beta chain is from a study of cytomegalovirus exposure and HLA in healthy donors (TCRdb year 2017). Background on the whole study: According to a later analysis, one platform produced both the roughly 110 validation repertoires and the 666 repertoires of the first cohort. The study aimed to test whether signatures of past pathogen exposure could be identified by cataloging public T cell receptors. Along with the roughly 610-subject first cohort, a separate validation cohort of some 130 different subjects was used. To predict cytomegalovirus infection status, the study brought together high-throughput TCR immunosequencing, statistical association of individual TCRs with disease status, and machine learning. Findings and caveats that apply to the study as a whole: Most TCR sequences were seen in very few donors, while some public TCRs were found in many individuals. In a later analysis, TCRs clustered in the first cohort were found to also tend to co-occur in the roughly 120 validation repertoires, with approximately 95% of cluster scores above 0. According to the authors, the approach could potentially be generalized to other disease states and immunological phenotypes. The classifier was reported to diagnose cytomegalovirus status with high specificity and sensitivity in both the original and validation cohorts. A later analysis lacked HLA typing for the validation cohort, so it scored co-occurrence in that cohort across all 120 repertoires. In vitro tests confirmed that a few of the cytomegalovirus-associated TCR beta chains recognize cytomegalovirus antigens. A total of about 150 TCR beta chains were listed by the study as associated with cytomegalovirus.

The donors were included in the validation cohort of over a hundred subjects, a group kept apart from the roughly 680-subject first cohort. Libraries were built with the immunoSEQ multiplex PCR assay. Per the source publication's procedure: To diagnose cytomegalovirus status from the catalog of TCR beta chain sequences, a statistical classification framework was built. TCRdb mirrors the immuneACCESS table, restricted to in-frame sequences. Some clones are absent from its copies; in checked studies, under half trace to an unresolved V gene, and the reason for the others is unknown. The V and J calls and clone size are taken from that table; D and trimming were inferred from the DNA. The sample data list around 160,000 clones, and approximately 90% of these were observed just once. Together, the top ten hold about 3% of the sample. For this clone: Its antigen is currently not known. Per-nucleotide qualities are absent, and no much larger clonotype sits a single base away.

CDR1 and CDR2 are drawn from the germline V gene (reference sequence): SGHNT, YYREEE. The CDR3 sequence holds 15 residues, the cysteine and phenylalanine included. Only the CDR3 DNA stays, 45 bases, in frame from base 1. The germline V end is reduced by 4 bases and the J end by 1 base; junction bases left unmatched: 4. Material: PBMCs. The TCR originated in a man aged 18 to 29 in good health and CMV-seronegative. Here the chain combines TRBV5-4 and TRBJ1-1; the junction holds 10 bases that match TRBD1. The DNA reads TGTGCCAGCAGCCGACAGGGGGCGCGGAACACTGAAGCTTTCTTT. The translation is CASSRQGARNTEAFF.